This T cell receptor (beta chain) was captured in a study of regulatory dendritic cells for organ transplantation. Concerning this clone itself: Its antigen is currently unknown.

Profiled with immunoSEQ multiplex PCR; TCRdb holds only in-frame clones, not every one. The sample includes 22,000 or so clones, 70% to 80% of them seen just once. Germline trimming cut 6 bases from V and 0 bases from J; bases unmatched to any gene: 6. This CDR3 has 14 residues. Germline values: CDR1 SGHDT, CDR2 YYEEEE. General study points: Memory T cells were less diverse than naive, with memory CD8+ most oligoclonal.

CD4+ or CD8+ T cells were sorted as naive CD45RA+ or memory CD45RO+. The sequenced sample consisted of memory CD4+ T cells from blood. Subset described: CD45RO+ memory T cells. V is TRBV5-6 and J is TRBJ2-7, with 7 bases that match TRBD1. The origin of this receptor is a human donor in good health. The DNA for the CDR3 is TGTGCCAGCACCCTGACAGGGACCTCCTACGAGCAGTACTTC. It translates to CASTLTGTSYEQYF.